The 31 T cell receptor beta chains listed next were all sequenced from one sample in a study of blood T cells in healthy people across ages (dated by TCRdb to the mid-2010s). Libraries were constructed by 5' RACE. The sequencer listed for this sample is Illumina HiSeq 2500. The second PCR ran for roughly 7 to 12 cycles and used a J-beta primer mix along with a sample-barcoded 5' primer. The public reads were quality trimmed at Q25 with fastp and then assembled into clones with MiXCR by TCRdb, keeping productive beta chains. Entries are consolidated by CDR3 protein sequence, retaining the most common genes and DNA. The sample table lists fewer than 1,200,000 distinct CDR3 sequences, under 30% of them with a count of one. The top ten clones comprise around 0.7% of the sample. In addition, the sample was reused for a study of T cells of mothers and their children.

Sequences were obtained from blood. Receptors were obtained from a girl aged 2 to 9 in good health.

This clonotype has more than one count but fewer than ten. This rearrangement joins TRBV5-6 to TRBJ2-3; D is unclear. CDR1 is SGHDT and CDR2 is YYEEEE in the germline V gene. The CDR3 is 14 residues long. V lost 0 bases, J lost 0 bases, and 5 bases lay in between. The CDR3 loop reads CASSLGWSTDTQYF. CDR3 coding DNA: TGTGCCAGCAGCTTGGGGTGGAGCACAGATACGCAGTATTTT.

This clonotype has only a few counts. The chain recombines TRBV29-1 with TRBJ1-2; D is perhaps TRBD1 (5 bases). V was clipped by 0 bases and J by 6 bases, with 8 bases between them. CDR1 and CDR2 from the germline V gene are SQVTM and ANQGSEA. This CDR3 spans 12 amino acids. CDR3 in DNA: TGCAGCGTTGAAGACGGGGGAAATGGCTACACCTTC. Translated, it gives CSVEDGGNGYTF.

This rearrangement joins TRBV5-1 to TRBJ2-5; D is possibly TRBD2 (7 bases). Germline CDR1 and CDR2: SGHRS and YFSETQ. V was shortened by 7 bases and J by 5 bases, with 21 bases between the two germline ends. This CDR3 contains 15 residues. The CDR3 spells CASALGGAWVETQYF. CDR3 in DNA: TGCGCCAGCGCCTTGGGGGGGGCATGGGTTGAGACCCAGTACTTC. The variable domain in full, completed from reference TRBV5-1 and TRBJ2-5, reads KAGVTQTPRYLIKTRGQQVTLSCSPISGHRSVSWYQQTPGQGLQFLFEYFSETQRNKGNFPGRFSGRQFSNSRSEMNVSTLELGDSALYLCASALGGAWVETQYFGPGTRLLVL.

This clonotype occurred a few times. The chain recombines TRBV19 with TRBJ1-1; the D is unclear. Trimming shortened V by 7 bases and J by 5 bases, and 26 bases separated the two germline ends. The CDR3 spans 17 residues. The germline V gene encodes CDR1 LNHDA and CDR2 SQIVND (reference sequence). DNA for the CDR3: TGTGCCAGTACCGGTCGGCAGGACCGGTATCGAAGGACTGAAGCTTTCTTT. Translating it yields CASTGRQDRYRRTEAFF.

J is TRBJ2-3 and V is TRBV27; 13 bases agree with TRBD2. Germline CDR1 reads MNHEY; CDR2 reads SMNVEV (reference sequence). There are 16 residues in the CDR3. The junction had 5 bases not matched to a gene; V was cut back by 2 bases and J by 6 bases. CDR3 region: CASSLGTSGKGDTQYF. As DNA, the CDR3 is TGTGCCAGCAGTTTAGGGACTAGCGGGAAAGGGGATACGCAGTATTTT.

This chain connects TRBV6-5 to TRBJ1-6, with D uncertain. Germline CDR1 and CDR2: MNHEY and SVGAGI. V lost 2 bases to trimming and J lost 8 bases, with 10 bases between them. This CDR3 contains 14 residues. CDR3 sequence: CASSYGQFHSPLHF. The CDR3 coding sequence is TGTGCCAGCAGTTACGGGCAGTTTCATTCACCCCTCCACTTT.

This CDR3 reads CSVVGLAGPYEQYF. Written as DNA, the CDR3 is TGCAGCGTTGTGGGGCTAGCGGGTCCCTACGAGCAGTACTTC. This chain links TRBV29-1 with TRBJ2-7; 8 bases align to TRBD2. CDR3 length: 14 residues. Losses at the gene ends were 4 bases for V and 2 bases for J; bases not matched to a gene: 7. CDR1 SQVTM and CDR2 ANQGSEA come from the germline V gene.

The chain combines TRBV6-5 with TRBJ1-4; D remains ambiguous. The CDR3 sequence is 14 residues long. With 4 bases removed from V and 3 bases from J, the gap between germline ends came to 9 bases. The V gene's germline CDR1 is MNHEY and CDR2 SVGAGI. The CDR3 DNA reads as TGTGCCAGCAGTTCGGGCGGGTCTAATGAAAAACTGTTTTTT. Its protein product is CASSSGGSNEKLFF.

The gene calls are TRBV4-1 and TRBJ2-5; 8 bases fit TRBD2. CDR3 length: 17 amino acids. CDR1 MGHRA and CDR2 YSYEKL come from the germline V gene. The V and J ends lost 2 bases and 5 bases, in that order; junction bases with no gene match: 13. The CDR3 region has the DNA TGCGCCAGCAGCCAACCCCTACAGCGGGAGAGAGAGGAGACCCAGTACTTC. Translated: CASSQPLQREREETQYF.

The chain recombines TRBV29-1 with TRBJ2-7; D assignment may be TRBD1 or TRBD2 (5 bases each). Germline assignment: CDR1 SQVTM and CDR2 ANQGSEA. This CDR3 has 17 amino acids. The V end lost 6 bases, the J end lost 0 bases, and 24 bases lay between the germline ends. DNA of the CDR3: TGCAGCGTCTTAGGGGACCGACTAAAAACTCACTCCTACGAGCAGTACTTC. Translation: CSVLGDRLKTHSYEQYF.

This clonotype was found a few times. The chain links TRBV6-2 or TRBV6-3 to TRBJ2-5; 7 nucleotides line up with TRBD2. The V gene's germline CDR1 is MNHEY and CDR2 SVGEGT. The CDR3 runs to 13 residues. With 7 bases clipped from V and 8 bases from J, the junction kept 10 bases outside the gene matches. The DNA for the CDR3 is TGTGCCAGCATCGAAGCGGGAAGGGGTACCCAGTACTTC. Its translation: CASIEAGRGTQYF.

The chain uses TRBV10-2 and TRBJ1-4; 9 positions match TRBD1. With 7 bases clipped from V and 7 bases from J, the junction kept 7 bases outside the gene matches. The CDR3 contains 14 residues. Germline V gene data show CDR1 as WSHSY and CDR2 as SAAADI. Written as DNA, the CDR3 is TGCGCCAGCACTTCTACAGGGGGCGGTGAAAAACTGTTTTTT. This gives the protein CASTSTGGGEKLFF.

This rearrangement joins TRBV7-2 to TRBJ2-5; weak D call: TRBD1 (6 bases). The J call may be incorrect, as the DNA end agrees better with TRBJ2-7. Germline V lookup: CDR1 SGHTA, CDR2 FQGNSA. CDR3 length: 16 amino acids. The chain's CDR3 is CASSLGGQNSAYEQYF. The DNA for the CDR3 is TGTGCCAGCAGCTTAGGTGGACAGAATAGTGCCTACGAGCAGTACTTC.

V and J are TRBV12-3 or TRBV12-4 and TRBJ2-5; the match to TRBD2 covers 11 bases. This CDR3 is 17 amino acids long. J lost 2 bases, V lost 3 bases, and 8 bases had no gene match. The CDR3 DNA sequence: TGTGCCAGCAGTTTGGACAGACTAGCGGGGTCTCAAGAGACCCAGTACTTC. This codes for CASSLDRLAGSQETQYF.

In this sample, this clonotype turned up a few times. Here the CDR3 reads CASTTWAGVQEQFF. The DNA of the CDR3 is TGTGCCAGCACCACCTGGGCGGGAGTGCAAGAGCAGTTCTTC. The chain combines TRBV28 with TRBJ2-5, with 7 nucleotides matching TRBD2. The DNA end is a closer match to TRBJ2-1, so the J assignment may be wrong. The germline V gene has CDR1 MDHEN and CDR2 SYDVKM. CDR3 size: 14 residues.

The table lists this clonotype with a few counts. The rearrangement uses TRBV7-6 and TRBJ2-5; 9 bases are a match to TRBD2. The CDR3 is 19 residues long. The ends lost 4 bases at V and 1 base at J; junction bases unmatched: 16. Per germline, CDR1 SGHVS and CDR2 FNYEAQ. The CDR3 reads CASSSFGDASGVGQETQYF. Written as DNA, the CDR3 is TGTGCCAGCAGCTCATTCGGGGATGCTAGCGGGGTCGGCCAAGAGACCCAGTACTTC.

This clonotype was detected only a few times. The CDR3 region is CASSKGANSPLHF. CDR3 nucleotides: TGTGCCAGCAGCAAAGGAGCTAATTCACCCCTCCACTTT. This chain connects TRBV21-1 to TRBJ1-6. TRBV21-1 is a pseudogene segment. The CDR3 is 13 residues long.

DNA for the CDR3: TGTGCCACCAGTGTGCCTCGGGGTTGGGGGTCGGGTGAGCAGTTCTTC. Translation gives CATSVPRGWGSGEQFF. This rearrangement joins TRBV24-1 to TRBJ2-5; D tentatively fits TRBD1 or TRBD2 (5 bases each). The J call may be faulty, since TRBJ2-1 better matches the DNA end. The CDR3 runs 16 residues. CDR1 and CDR2 (germline): KGHDR, SFDVKD.

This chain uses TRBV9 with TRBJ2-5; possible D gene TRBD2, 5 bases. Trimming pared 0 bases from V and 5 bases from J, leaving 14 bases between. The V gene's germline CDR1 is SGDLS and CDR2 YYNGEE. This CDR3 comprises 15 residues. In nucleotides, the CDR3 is TGTGCCAGCAGCGTAGGTGAGGGAGTCCTGGAGACCCAGTACTTC. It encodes CASSVGEGVLETQYF.

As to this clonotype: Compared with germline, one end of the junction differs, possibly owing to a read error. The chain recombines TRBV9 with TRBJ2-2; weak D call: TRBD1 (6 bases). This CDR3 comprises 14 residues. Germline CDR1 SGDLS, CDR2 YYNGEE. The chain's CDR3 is CAGSPQGFTGELFF. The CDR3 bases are TGTGCCGGCAGCCCGCAGGGGTTTACCGGGGAGCTGTTTTTT.

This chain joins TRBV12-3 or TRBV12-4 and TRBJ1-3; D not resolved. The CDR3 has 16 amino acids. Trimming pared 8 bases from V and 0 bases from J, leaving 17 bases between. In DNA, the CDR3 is TGTGCCAGCGCAGTTACCCATGAGCGCTCTGGAAACACCATATATTTT. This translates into CASAVTHERSGNTIYF.

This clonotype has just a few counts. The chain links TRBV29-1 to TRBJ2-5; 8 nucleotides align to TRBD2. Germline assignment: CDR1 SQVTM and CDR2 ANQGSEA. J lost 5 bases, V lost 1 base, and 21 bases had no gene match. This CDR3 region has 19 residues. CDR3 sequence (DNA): TGCAGCGTTGAAGGCAGGTCCGGGACTAGAGGACCAAATAGGGAGACCCAGTACTTC. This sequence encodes CSVEGRSGTRGPNRETQYF.

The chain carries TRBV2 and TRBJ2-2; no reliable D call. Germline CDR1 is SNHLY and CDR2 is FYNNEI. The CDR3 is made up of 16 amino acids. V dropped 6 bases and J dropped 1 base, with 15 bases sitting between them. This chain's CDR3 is CASSDNNYKNTGELFF. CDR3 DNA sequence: TGTGCCAGCAGCGATAACAATTACAAGAACACCGGGGAGCTGTTTTTT.

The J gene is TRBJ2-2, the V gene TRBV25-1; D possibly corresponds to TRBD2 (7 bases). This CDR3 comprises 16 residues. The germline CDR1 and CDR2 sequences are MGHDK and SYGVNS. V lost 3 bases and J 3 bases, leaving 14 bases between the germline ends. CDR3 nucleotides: TGTGCCAGCAGTGAGGACTCGGGGGGCTACACCGGGGAGCTGTTTTTT. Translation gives CASSEDSGGYTGELFF. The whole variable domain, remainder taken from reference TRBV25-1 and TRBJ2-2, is EADIYQTPRYLVIGTGKKITLECSQTMGHDKMYWYQQDPGMELHLIHYSYGVNSTEKGDLSSESTVSRIRTEHFPLTLESARPSHTSQYLCASSEDSGGYTGELFFGEGSRLTVL.

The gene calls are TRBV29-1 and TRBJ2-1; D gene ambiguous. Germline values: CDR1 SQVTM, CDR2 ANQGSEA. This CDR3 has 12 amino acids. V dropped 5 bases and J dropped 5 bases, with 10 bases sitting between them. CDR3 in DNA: TGCAGCGTTTCAATCACAGACAATGAGCAGTTCTTC. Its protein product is CSVSITDNEQFF.

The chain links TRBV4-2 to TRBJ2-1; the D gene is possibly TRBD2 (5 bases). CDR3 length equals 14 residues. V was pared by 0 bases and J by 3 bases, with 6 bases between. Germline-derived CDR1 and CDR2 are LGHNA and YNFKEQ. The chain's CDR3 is CASSQEEGYNEQFF. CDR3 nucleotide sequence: TGTGCCAGCAGCCAAGAAGAGGGCTACAATGAGCAGTTCTTC.

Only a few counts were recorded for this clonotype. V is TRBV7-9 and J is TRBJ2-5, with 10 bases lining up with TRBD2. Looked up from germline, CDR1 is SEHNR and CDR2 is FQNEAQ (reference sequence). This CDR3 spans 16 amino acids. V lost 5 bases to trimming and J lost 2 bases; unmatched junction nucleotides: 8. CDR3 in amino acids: CASSTASSGRQETQYF. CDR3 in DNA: TGTGCCAGCAGCACAGCTTCTAGCGGGAGACAAGAGACCCAGTACTTC.

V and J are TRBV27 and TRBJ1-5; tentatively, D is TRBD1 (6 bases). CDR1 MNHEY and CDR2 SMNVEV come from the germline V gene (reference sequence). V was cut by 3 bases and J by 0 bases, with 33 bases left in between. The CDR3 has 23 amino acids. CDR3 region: CASSLPKILDSQEEYNSNQPQHF. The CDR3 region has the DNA TGTGCCAGCAGTTTGCCTAAGATTCTGGACAGCCAAGAGGAATATAATAGCAATCAGCCCCAGCATTTT.

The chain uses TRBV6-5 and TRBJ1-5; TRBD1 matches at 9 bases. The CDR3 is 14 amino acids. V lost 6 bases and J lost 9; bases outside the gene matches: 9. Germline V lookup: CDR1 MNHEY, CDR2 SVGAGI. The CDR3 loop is CASRTGTGPGPQHF. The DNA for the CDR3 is TGTGCCAGCAGAACCGGGACAGGGCCAGGGCCCCAGCATTTT.

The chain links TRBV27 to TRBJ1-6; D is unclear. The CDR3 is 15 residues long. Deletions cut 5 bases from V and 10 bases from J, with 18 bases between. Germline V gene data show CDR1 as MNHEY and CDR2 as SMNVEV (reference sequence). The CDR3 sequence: CASSPRRLGPSPLHF. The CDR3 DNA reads TGTGCCAGCAGTCCCCGACGGCTGGGCCCCTCACCCCTCCACTTT.

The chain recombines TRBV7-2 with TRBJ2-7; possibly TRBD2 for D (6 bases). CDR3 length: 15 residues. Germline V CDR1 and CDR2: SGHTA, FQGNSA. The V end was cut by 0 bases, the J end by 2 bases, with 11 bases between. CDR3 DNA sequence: TGTGCCAGCAGCTTAGCCCCGGGAGTTGCCTACGAGCAGTACTTC. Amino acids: CASSLAPGVAYEQYF.